The 17 T cell receptor beta chains listed next were all sequenced from one sample in a study of metastatic and nonmetastatic thyroid tumors. All patients were treatment-naive before thyroid surgery. TCRdb re-clonotyped the PCR reads via MiXCR. The sample carries roughly 16,000 clones, 15% to 19% recorded once. The material sequenced was blood. Receptor source: a female donor with papillary thyroid cancer or a benign thyroid nodule (not recorded which). Some clones in this sample may be carry-over from other donors' samples.

This clone was seen a single time. V gene TRBV11-3 combines with J gene TRBJ2-7, with D possibly matching TRBD1 (6 bases). This CDR3 region has 13 residues. V lost 5 bases to trimming and J lost 5 bases, with 13 bases between them. CDR1 SGHNT and CDR2 YENEEA come from the germline V gene. The CDR3: CASSPGHLHEQYF. CDR3 bases: TGTGCCAGCAGCCCGGGACACTTACACGAGCAGTACTTC.

The chain carries TRBV2 and TRBJ2-2; TRBD2 matches 13 bases. Unmatched junction bases numbered 8, after V lost 6 bases and J lost 7 bases. The CDR3 is made up of 16 amino acids. The germline V gene has CDR1 SNHLY and CDR2 FYNNEI. Here the CDR3 DNA reads TGTGCCAGCAGACTAGCGGGAGGGCCAGTGGGCGGGGAGCTGTTTTTT. It encodes CASRLAGGPVGGELFF.

This clone was detected a few times. A much larger clone lies one base from this, so it may be a read error. Written as DNA, the CDR3 is TGTGCCAGCAGTTTATCGACAGGGTCCTTGATGTACACCGGGGAGCTGTTTTTT. Protein product: CASSLSTGSLMYTGELFF. This chain joins TRBV27 and TRBJ2-2, with TRBD1 matching 7 bases. Germline V CDR1 and CDR2: MNHEY, SMNVEV (reference sequence). The V gene end was trimmed by 0 bases and the J gene end by 3 bases; junction bases not matched to a gene: 10. The CDR3 covers 18 residues.

This clone counts as medium-sized. This chain uses TRBV28 with TRBJ1-2; possible D gene TRBD1, 6 bases. Germline V CDR1 and CDR2: MDHEN, SYDVKM. Trimming took 5 bases from V and 6 from J, leaving 13 bases between them. The CDR3 covers 13 residues. The CDR3 coding sequence is TGTGCCAGCAGTGTGGGGGCAGGGAATGGCTACACCTTC. Translation gives CASSVGAGNGYTF.

This clone has ten or more counts. The chain is built from TRBV20-1 and TRBJ1-2; TRBD1 aligns across 8 bases. The junction had 10 bases not matched to a gene; V was cut back by 5 bases and J by 2 bases. The CDR3 loop spans 15 amino acids. Germline-derived CDR1 and CDR2 are DFQATT and SNEGSKA (reference sequence). The CDR3 spells CSAGQGSPPNYGYTF. The CDR3 DNA follows: TGCAGTGCTGGACAGGGTTCACCCCCAAACTATGGCTACACCTTC.

This clone was detected only a few times. A read error may explain this, as a much larger clone is one base away. The gene calls are TRBV14 and TRBJ2-5; tentatively, D is TRBD2 (7 bases). Germline values: CDR1 SGHDN, CDR2 FVKESK. The CDR3 loop spans 14 amino acids. CDR3 DNA sequence: TGTGCCAGCAGCCAAGAGCGGGGGCAAGAGACCCAGTGCTTC. Its translation is CASSQERGQETQCF.

The CDR3 is CASSTTGRENIQYF. The CDR3 DNA reads as TGTGCCAGCAGCACGACAGGGCGGGAAAACATTCAGTACTTC. V gene TRBV5-6 combines with J gene TRBJ2-4; 7 positions agree with TRBD1. Germline CDR1 is SGHDT and CDR2 is YYEEEE. The CDR3 totals 14 residues. V dropped 4 bases and J dropped 5; count of bases not matched to a gene: 6.

The V gene is TRBV7-3, the J gene TRBJ2-5; 8 bases line up with TRBD1. The CDR3 has 14 residues. The germline gives CDR1 SGHTA, CDR2 FQGTGA. The ends lost 3 bases at V and 4 bases at J; junction bases unmatched: 4. CDR3 sequence (DNA): TGTGCCAGCAGCTTCTCAGGGGGCGGAGAGACCCAGTACTTC. Its translation: CASSFSGGGETQYF.

In its sample, this clone was seen once. For the CDR3, the DNA is TGCGCCAGCAGCTGGGGGGCCGAAACGTTGAGCTACACCTTC. Translating gives CASSWGAETLSYTF. The genes are TRBV5-1 and TRBJ1-2, with D tentatively TRBD1 (6 bases). The V gene's germline CDR1 is SGHRS and CDR2 YFSETQ. The V and J ends lost 3 bases and 9 bases respectively, with 18 bases between them. The CDR3 covers 14 residues.

This clone was recorded at least ten times. The chain is built from TRBV7-9 and TRBJ1-4; tentatively, D is TRBD1 (6 bases). The germline V and J ends were trimmed by 5 bases and 7 bases, with 17 bases remaining between them. The CDR3 is 15 residues long. Germline V gene lookup returns CDR1 SEHNR and CDR2 FQNEAQ (reference sequence). CDR3 bases: TGTGCCAGCAGCCAGCGACAGGTCTGGGTTGAAAAACTGTTTTTT. Translation: CASSQRQVWVEKLFF.

This clone is termed medium-sized (0.01 to 0.1%). Other nucleotide sequences in the sample specify the same CDR3. The V and J genes are TRBV28 and TRBJ1-2; 9 bases are shared with TRBD1. The CDR3 extends over 16 amino acids. The V segment lost 3 bases and the J segment 4 bases; nucleotides outside the gene matches: 9. The germline gives CDR1 MDHEN, CDR2 SYDVKM. The CDR3 DNA is TGTGCCAGCAGTTTCTCACAGGGGGCGCGGGGCTATGGCTACACCTTC. Its protein is CASSFSQGARGYGYTF.

This clone was detected many times. V gene TRBV7-2 combines with J gene TRBJ1-5, with D possibly matching TRBD1 (6 bases). Germline V gene data show CDR1 as SGHTA and CDR2 as FQGNSA. The V and J ends lost 2 bases and 5 bases respectively, with 10 bases between them. The CDR3 contains 14 residues. CDR3 region: CASSLRYRDQPQHF. The CDR3 nucleotides are TGTGCCAGCAGCTTACGGTACAGGGATCAGCCCCAGCATTTT.

This clone is medium-sized. The chain links TRBV6-5 to TRBJ2-2; tentatively, D is TRBD1 or TRBD2 (5 bases each). The germline gives CDR1 MNHEY, CDR2 SVGAGI. The CDR3 spans 16 residues. V lost 0 bases and J 6 bases, leaving 14 bases between the germline ends. Here the CDR3 DNA reads TGTGCCAGCAGTTACTCGGGGCTAGCCTCGGCCGGGGAGCTGTTTTTT. Its protein product is CASSYSGLASAGELFF.

This clone was picked up many times. The chain joins TRBV30 to TRBJ1-3; D gene uncertain. CDR1 is GTSNPN, CDR2 SVGIG, per germline (reference sequence). The ends were cut back, 3 bases at V and 0 bases at J, with 6 bases in the middle. The CDR3 consists of 13 residues. CDR3 nucleotides: TGTGCCTGGAGCGAGGTCTCTGGAAACACCATATATTTT. Translating gives CAWSEVSGNTIYF.

This clone was seen many times. V and J are TRBV7-9 and TRBJ2-3; no clear D gene. Trimming removed 3 bases at V and 2 bases at J, with 3 bases between. CDR1 and CDR2 (germline): SEHNR, FQNEAQ (reference sequence). This CDR3 is built from 12 residues. The CDR3 reads CASSFDTDTQYF. The CDR3, as DNA: TGTGCCAGCAGCTTCGACACAGATACGCAGTATTTT.

V and J are TRBV3-1 and TRBJ2-7; D not resolved. Trimming left V 3 bases short and J 3 bases short, with 12 bases between. The germline V gene has CDR1 LGHDT and CDR2 YNNKEL (reference sequence). CDR3 length: 14 residues. CDR3 DNA sequence: TGTGCCAGCAGCCAGTCTCCAGGTAACTACGAGCAGTACTTC. It yields the protein CASSQSPGNYEQYF.

Relative to its sample, this clone is medium-sized. This chain joins TRBV12-3 or TRBV12-4 and TRBJ1-3; possibly TRBD1 for D (6 bases). The CDR3 runs to 15 residues. The ends were cut back, 6 bases at V and 1 base at J, with 13 bases in the middle. This CDR3 reads CASSKGQTSGNTIYF. The CDR3 coding sequence is TGTGCCAGCAGCAAAGGACAGACTTCTGGAAACACCATATATTTT.